Presented here are 10 T cell receptor beta chains from one specimen sequenced in a study of blood T cell repertoires in COVID-19. The protocol was immunoSEQ multiplex PCR, while the TCRdb copy is restricted to in-frame clones and leaves out a portion. Here the sample spans roughly 93,000 clones, 80% to 90% being singletons. The specimen was peripheral blood. These receptor sequences come from a human donor in a cohort sampled during active COVID-19.

The J gene is TRBJ2-2, the V gene TRBV13, with TRBD2 matching 10 bases. Trimming at V came to 0 bases and at J to 0 bases, leaving 7 bases not matched to a gene. The CDR3 sequence is 19 residues long. The germline CDR1 and CDR2 sequences are PRHDT and FYEKMQ (reference sequence). CDR3 sequence (DNA): TGTGCCAGCAGCTTAGGGACTAGCGGGTTCACTGCGAACACCGGGGAGCTGTTTTTT. The encoded protein is CASSLGTSGFTANTGELFF. Full variable domain (remainder filled in from reference TRBV13 and TRBJ2-2): AAGVIQSPRHLIKEKRETATLKCYPIPRHDTVYWYQQGPGQDPQFLISFYEKMQSDKGSIPDRFSAQQFSDYHSELNMSSLELGDSALYFCASSLGTSGFTANTGELFFGEGSRLTVL.

This clone was seen a single time. CDR3 region: CASSARETGGYYGYTF. The DNA for the CDR3 is TGTGCCAGCAGTGCTAGAGAGACAGGGGGGTACTATGGCTACACCTTC. The chain joins TRBV6-4 to TRBJ1-2, with 9 nucleotides matching TRBD1. The CDR3 has 16 amino acids. Trimming at V came to 4 bases and at J to 3 bases, leaving 9 bases not matched to a gene. CDR1 and CDR2 from the germline V gene are MRHNA and SNTAGT.

This chain joins TRBV7-2 and TRBJ1-2, with a tentative D call TRBD1 (6 bases). There are 13 residues in the CDR3. CDR1 is SGHTA, CDR2 FQGNSA, per germline. V was trimmed by 1 base and J by 4 bases, leaving 7 bases between them. Here the CDR3 DNA reads TGTGCCAGCAGCTTAGGAGGGGGCTATGGCTACACCTTC. As protein: CASSLGGGYGYTF. The full variable domain, in which reference TRBV7-2 and TRBJ1-2 provide the parts outside the CDR3, is GAGVSQSPSNKVTEKGKDVELRCDPISGHTALYWYRQSLGQGLEFLIYFQGNSAPDKSGLPSDRFSAERTGGSVSTLTIQRTQQEDSAVYLCASSLGGGYGYTFGSGTRLTVV.

This clone was found once. The rearrangement joins TRBV7-2 to TRBJ2-7; 7 bases are a match to TRBD2. The junction had 2 bases not matched to a gene; V was cut back by 3 bases and J by 6 bases. The V gene's germline CDR1 is SGHTA and CDR2 FQGNSA. The CDR3 runs to 12 residues. CDR3 loop: CASSLGGGEQYF. The CDR3 region has the DNA TGTGCCAGCAGCTTGGGCGGGGGCGAGCAGTACTTC.

This clone came up a few times. The chain carries TRBV30 and TRBJ1-6, with D maybe TRBD1 (6 bases). V was clipped by 3 bases and J by 0 bases, with 12 bases between them. CDR1 and CDR2 (germline): GTSNPN, SVGIG (reference sequence). This CDR3 is 16 amino acids long. This chain's CDR3 is CAWSGGPYSYNSPLHF. As DNA, the CDR3 is TGTGCCTGGAGCGGGGGGCCGTACTCCTATAATTCACCCCTCCACTTT.

This chain uses TRBV29-1 with TRBJ1-1; D remains ambiguous. V shed 0 bases and J shed 1 base, with 12 bases lying between them. The CDR3 runs to 15 residues. Germline V gene lookup returns CDR1 SQVTM and CDR2 ANQGSEA. CDR3 region: CSVEDRQQTNTEAFF. CDR3 bases: TGCAGCGTTGAAGATCGGCAACAGACGAACACTGAAGCTTTCTTT. The variable domain in full, with the rest retrieved from reference TRBV29-1 and TRBJ1-1, is SAVISQKPSRDICQRGTSLTIQCQVDSQVTMMFWYRQQPGQSLTLIATANQGSEATYESGFVIDKFPISRPNLTFSTLTVSNMSPEDSSIYLCSVEDRQQTNTEAFFGQGTRLTVV.

The rearrangement joins TRBV7-2 to TRBJ2-3; D is possibly TRBD1 (6 bases). V lost 1 base to trimming and J lost 0 bases, with 8 bases between them. From germline, CDR1 is SGHTA and CDR2 FQGNSA. This CDR3 region has 15 residues. DNA for the CDR3: TGTGCCAGCAGCTTAGTAGGGACAAGCACAGATACGCAGTATTTT. This gives the protein CASSLVGTSTDTQYF.

The chain combines TRBV27 with TRBJ2-7; TRBD1 might be the D (5 bases). This CDR3 spans 13 amino acids. The germline CDR1 and CDR2 sequences are MNHEY and SMNVEV (reference sequence). Between the trimmed V and J ends, which lost 6 bases and 2 bases, there was a span of 11 bases. The CDR3: CASSHRRTYEQYF. DNA of the CDR3: TGTGCCAGCAGCCACAGGCGCACCTACGAGCAGTACTTC.

The chain combines TRBV9 with TRBJ2-7; TRBD2 aligns across 9 bases. The V segment lost 2 bases and the J segment 7 bases; nucleotides outside the gene matches: 10. The CDR3 is 15 amino acids. Germline CDR1 and CDR2: SGDLS and YYNGEE. CDR3 region: CASSVGLAPNGEQYF. In nucleotides, the CDR3 is TGTGCCAGCAGCGTCGGACTAGCGCCCAATGGGGAGCAGTACTTC.

The J gene is TRBJ2-7, the V gene TRBV7-9, with 11 bases lining up with TRBD1. With 6 bases clipped from V and 0 bases from J, the junction kept 10 bases outside the gene matches. CDR3 length: 17 amino acids. Germline V gives CDR1 SEHNR, CDR2 FQNEAQ (reference sequence). The CDR3 bases are TGTGCCAGCAGTCCCACTAGGACAGGGGGCTTCTCCTACGAGCAGTACTTC. Translating gives CASSPTRTGGFSYEQYF. Using reference TRBV7-9 and TRBJ2-7 for the parts outside the CDR3, the full variable domain is DTGVSQNPRHKITKRGQNVTFRCDPISEHNRLYWYRQTLGQGPEFLTYFQNEAQLEKSRLLSDRFSAERPKGSFSTLEIQRTEQGDSAMYLCASSPTRTGGFSYEQYFGPGTRLTVT.